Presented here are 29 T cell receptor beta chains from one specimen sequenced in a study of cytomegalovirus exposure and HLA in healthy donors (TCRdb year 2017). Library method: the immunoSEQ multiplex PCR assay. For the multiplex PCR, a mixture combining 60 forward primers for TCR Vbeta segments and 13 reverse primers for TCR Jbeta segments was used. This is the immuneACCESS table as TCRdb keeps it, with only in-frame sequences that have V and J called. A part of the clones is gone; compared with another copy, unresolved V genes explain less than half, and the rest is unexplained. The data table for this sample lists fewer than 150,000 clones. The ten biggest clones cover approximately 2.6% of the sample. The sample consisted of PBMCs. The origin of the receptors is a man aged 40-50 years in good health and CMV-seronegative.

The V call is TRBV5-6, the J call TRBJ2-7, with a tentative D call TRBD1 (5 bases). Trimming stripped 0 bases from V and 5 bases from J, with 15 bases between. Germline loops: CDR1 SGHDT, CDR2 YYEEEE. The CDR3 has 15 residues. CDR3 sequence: CASSLGLTESDEQYF. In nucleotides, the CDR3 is TGTGCCAGCAGCTTGGGGCTGACAGAGAGCGACGAGCAGTACTTC.

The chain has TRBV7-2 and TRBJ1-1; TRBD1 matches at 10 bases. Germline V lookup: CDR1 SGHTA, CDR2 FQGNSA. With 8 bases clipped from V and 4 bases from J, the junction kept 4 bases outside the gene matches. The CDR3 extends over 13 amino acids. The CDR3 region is CASDRGPATEAFF. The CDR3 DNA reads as TGTGCCAGCGACAGGGGGCCGGCCACTGAAGCTTTCTTT.

The CDR3 loop is CASSQSAGQQETQYF. CDR3 DNA sequence: TGTGCCAGCAGCCAATCGGCGGGACAGCAAGAGACCCAGTACTTC. The rearrangement uses TRBV4-2 and TRBJ2-5; possibly TRBD1 for D (7 bases). Looked up from germline, CDR1 is LGHNA and CDR2 is YNFKEQ. V shed 2 bases and J shed 2 bases, with 12 bases lying between them. This CDR3 is 15 amino acids long.

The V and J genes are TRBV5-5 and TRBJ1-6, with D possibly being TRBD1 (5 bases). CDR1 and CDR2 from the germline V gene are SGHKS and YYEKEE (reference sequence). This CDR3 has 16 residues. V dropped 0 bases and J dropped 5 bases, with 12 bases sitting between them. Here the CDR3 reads CASSLAGDRNNSPLHF. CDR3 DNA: TGTGCCAGCAGCTTGGCGGGCGACAGAAATAATTCACCCCTCCACTTT.

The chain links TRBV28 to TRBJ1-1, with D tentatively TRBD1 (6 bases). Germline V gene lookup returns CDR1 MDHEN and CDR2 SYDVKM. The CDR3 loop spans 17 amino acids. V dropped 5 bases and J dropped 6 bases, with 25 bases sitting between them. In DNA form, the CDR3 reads TGTGCCAGCAGTCGCCCACGAACTCACAGGGAGGGCCCTGAAGCTTTCTTT. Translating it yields CASSRPRTHREGPEAFF. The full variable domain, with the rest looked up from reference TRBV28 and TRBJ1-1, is DVKVTQSSRYLVKRTGEKVFLECVQDMDHENMFWYRQDPGLGLRLIYFSYDVKMKEKGDIPEGYSVSREKKERFSLILESASTNQTSMYLCASSRPRTHREGPEAFFGQGTRLTVV.

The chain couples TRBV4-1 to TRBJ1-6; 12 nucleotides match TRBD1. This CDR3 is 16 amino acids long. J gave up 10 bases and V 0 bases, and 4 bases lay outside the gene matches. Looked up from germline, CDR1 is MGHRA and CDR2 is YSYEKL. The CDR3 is CASSQEGTGGWSPLHF. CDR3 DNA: TGCGCCAGCAGCCAAGAGGGGACAGGGGGCTGGTCACCCCTCCACTTT.

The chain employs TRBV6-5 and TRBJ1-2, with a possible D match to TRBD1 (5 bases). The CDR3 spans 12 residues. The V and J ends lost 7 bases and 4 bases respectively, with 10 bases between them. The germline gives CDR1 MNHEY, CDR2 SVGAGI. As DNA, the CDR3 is TGTGCCAGCACGGCGGGACTCTATGGCTACACCTTC. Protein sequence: CASTAGLYGYTF.

The CDR3 DNA follows: TGTGCCAGCTATGGGACTCTAGGAAACACCATATATTTT. It codes for CASYGTLGNTIYF. The chain links TRBV28 to TRBJ1-3; D is possibly TRBD1 (5 bases). Trimming took 8 bases from V and 4 from J, leaving 12 bases between them. Looked up from germline, CDR1 is MDHEN and CDR2 is SYDVKM. The CDR3 is made up of 13 amino acids.

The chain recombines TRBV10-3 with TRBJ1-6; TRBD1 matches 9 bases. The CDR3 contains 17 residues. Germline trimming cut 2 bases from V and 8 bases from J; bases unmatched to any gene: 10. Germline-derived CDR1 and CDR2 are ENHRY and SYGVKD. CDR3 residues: CAISELIPGQGYSPLHF. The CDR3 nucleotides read TGTGCCATCAGTGAGCTAATCCCGGGACAGGGATATTCACCCCTCCACTTT.

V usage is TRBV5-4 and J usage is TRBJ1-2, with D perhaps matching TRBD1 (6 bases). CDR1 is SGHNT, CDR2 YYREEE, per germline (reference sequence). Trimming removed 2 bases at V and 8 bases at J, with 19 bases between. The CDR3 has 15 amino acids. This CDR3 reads CASSLQTDSFHGYTF. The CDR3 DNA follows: TGTGCCAGCAGCTTACAAACGGACAGCTTCCACGGCTACACCTTC.

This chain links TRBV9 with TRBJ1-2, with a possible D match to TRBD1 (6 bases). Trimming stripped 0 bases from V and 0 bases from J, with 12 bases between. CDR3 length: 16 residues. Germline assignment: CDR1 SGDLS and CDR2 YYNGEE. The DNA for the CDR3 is TGTGCCAGCAGCGTAGGTCAGGGGATCCCTAACTATGGCTACACCTTC. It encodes CASSVGQGIPNYGYTF.

The CDR3 spells CASSLRSGTGTEKLFF. CDR3 bases: TGCGCCAGCAGCTTGAGATCCGGGACAGGGACCGAAAAACTGTTTTTT. V and J are TRBV5-1 and TRBJ1-4, with TRBD1 identical over 9 bases. The germline V gene has CDR1 SGHRS and CDR2 YFSETQ. The trim removed 1 base at V and 8 bases at J, leaving 9 bases unmatched. CDR3 size: 16 residues.

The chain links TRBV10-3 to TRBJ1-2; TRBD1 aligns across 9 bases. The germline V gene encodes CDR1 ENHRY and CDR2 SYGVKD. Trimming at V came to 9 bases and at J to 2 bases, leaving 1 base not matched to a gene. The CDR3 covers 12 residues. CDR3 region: CAIGQGNYGYTF. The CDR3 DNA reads TGTGCCATTGGACAGGGGAACTATGGCTACACCTTC.

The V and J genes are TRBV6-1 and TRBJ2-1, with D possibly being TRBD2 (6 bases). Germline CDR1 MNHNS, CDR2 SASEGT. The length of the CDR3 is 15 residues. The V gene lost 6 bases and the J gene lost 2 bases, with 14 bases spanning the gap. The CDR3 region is CASRTGTQTYNEQFF. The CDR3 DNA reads TGTGCCAGCAGGACCGGGACTCAGACCTACAATGAGCAGTTCTTC.

In DNA, the CDR3 is TGTGCCAGCAGCGCCCAGGACAGGATTAACTATGGCTACACCTTC. It specifies CASSAQDRINYGYTF. V gene TRBV21-1 combines with J gene TRBJ1-2; the tabulated D call, TRBD1, remains unverified against the DNA. TRBV21-1 represents a pseudogene. The CDR3 spans 15 residues.

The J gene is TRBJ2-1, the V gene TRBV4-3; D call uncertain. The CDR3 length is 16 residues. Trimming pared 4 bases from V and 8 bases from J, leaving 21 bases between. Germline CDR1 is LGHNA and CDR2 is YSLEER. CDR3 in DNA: TGCGCCAGCAGCCCGACGGATGGGTCCGGGTACGATGAGCAGTTCTTC. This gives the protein CASSPTDGSGYDEQFF.

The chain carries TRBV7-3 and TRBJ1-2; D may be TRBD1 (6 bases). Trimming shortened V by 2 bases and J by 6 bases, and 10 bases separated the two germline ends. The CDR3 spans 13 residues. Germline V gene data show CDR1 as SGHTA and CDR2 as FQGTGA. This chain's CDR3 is CASSLGEGDGYTF. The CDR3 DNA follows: TGTGCCAGCAGCTTAGGCGAGGGGGATGGCTACACCTTC.

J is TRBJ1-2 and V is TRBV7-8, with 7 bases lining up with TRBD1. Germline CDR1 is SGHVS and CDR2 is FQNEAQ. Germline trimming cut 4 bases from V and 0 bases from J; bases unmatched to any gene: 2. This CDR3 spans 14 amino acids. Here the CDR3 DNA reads TGTGCCAGCAGCTCCAGGGGGACTAACTATGGCTACACCTTC. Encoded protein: CASSSRGTNYGYTF.

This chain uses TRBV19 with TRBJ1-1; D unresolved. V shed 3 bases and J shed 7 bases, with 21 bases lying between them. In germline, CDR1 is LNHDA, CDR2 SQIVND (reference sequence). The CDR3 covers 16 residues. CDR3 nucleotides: TGTGCCAGTAGTATCGGGTTCCGGGAACCCCCAGGTGAAGCTTTCTTT. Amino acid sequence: CASSIGFREPPGEAFF. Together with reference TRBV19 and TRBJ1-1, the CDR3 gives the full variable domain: DGGITQSPKYLFRKEGQNVTLSCEQNLNHDAMYWYRQDPGQGLRLIYYSQIVNDFQKGDIAEGYSVSREKKESFPLTVTSAQKNPTAFYLCASSIGFREPPGEAFFGQGTRLTVV.

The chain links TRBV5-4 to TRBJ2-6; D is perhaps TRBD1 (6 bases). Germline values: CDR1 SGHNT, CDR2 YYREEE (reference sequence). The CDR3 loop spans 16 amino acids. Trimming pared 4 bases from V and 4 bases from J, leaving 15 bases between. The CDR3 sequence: CASSLSRGAGANVLTF. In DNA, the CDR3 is TGTGCCAGCAGCCTAAGCAGGGGTGCCGGGGCCAACGTCCTGACTTTC.

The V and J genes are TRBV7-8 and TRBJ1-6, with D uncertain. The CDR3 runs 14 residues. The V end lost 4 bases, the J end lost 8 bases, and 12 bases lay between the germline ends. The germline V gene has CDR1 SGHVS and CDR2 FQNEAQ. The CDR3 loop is CASSSLGSYSPLHF. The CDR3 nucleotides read TGTGCCAGCAGCTCCCTAGGGAGTTATTCACCCCTCCACTTT.

The CDR3 spells CASSYKRAYEQYF. In DNA form, the CDR3 reads TGTGCCAGCAGTTACAAACGAGCCTACGAGCAGTACTTC. The chain carries TRBV6-5 and TRBJ2-7; D remains unclear. CDR1 and CDR2 (germline): MNHEY, SVGAGI. The germline V and J ends were trimmed by 2 bases and 2 bases, with 7 bases remaining between them. The CDR3 length is 13 residues.

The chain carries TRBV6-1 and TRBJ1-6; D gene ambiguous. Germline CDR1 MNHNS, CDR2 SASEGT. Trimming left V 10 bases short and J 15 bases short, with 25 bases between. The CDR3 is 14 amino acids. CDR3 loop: CATTAGILSNSLHF. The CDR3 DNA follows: TGTGCCACCACGGCCGGGATTCTTTCTAATAGCCTCCACTTT.

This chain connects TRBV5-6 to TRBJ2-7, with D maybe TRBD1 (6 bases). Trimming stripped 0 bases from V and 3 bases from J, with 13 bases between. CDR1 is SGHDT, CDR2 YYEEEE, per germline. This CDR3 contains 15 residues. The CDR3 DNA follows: TGTGCCAGCAGCTTGGACGGGACACCTTTCTACGAGCAGTACTTC. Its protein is CASSLDGTPFYEQYF.

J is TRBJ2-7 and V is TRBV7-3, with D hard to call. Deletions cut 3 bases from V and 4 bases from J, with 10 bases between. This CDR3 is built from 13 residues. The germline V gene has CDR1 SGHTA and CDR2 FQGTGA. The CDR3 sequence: CASSLGNAYEQYF. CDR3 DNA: TGTGCCAGCAGCTTGGGCAATGCGTACGAGCAGTACTTC.

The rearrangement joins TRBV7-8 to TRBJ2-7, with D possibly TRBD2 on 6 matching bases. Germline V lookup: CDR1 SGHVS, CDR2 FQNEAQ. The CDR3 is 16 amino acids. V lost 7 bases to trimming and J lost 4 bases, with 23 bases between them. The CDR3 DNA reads TGTGCCAGCACCCCGGGGGAGCGAAGCGGTTCTTACGAGCAGTACTTC. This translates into CASTPGERSGSYEQYF.

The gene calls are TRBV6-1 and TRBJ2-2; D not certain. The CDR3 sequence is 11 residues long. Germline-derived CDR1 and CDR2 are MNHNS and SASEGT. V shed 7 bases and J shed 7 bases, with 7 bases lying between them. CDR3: CASIRDGELFF. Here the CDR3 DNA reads TGTGCCAGCATTAGAGACGGGGAGCTGTTTTTT.

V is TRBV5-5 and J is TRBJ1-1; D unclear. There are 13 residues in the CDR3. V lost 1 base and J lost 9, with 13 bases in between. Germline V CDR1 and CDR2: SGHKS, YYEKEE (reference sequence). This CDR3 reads CASSLPTEGKAFF. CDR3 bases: TGTGCCAGCAGCTTGCCTACAGAGGGTAAAGCTTTCTTT.

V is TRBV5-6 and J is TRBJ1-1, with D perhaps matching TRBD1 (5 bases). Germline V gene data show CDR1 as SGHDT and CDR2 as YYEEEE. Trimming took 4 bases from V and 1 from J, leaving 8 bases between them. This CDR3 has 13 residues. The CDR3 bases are TGTGCCAGCAGCAACGGGGGGAACACTGAAGCTTTCTTT. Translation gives CASSNGGNTEAFF.